This paragraph reports one T cell receptor (beta chain). No antigen is known for it. This sample is drawn from a study of T cell responses to AZD1222 COVID-19 vaccine. The CDR3 totals 14 residues. J gave up 14 bases and V 2 bases, and 4 bases lay outside the gene matches. Germline CDR1 reads SGDLS; CDR2 reads YYNGEE. Findings of the study overall: Among those given AZD1222, only six were seropositive at baseline. There were mostly white British donors and more females than males, and clonal diversity was possibly underestimated. Compared with day 0, the breadth and depth of the Spike-specific TCR repertoire rose significantly after two doses of AZD1222. After the peak T cell response, and only then, were repertoires sampled.

Sequencing used immunoSEQ multiplex PCR; TCRdb keeps in-frame clones, though not all of them. The sample lists some 120,000 clones, over 75% seen once, with approximately 2.5% in the top ten. The sample consisted of peripheral blood, taken on day 0 of AZD1222 vaccination. This sequence joins TRBV9 and TRBJ2-1, with TRBD2 matching 16 bases. This TCR derives from an adult in good health. As DNA, the CDR3 is TGTGCCAGCAGCGTGGGGACTAGCGGGAGGGGGAAGTTCTTC. This encodes CASSVGTSGRGKFF.